The 30 T cell receptor beta chains given below trace back to one sample, sequenced in a study of tumor-infiltrating lymphocytes in oesophageal squamous cell carcinoma. MiXCR, run by TCRdb on the PCR reads, gives a single entry per CDR3 protein. The table records 15,000 to 20,000 distinct CDR3 sequences, 47% of them present only once. The sample consisted of normal esophageal tissue next to the tumor. The source of these receptors is a female donor with esophageal squamous cell carcinoma.

The chain carries TRBV7-4 and TRBJ2-5; 7 bases agree with TRBD2. Looked up from germline, CDR1 is SGHVT and CDR2 is SQSDAQ. The CDR3 is made up of 15 amino acids. V lost 3 bases, J lost 3 bases, and 7 bases stayed unmatched. The CDR3 nucleotides are TGTGCCAGCAGCTTGAGAGTGGGGGGGGAAGAGACCCAGTACTTC. This sequence encodes CASSLRVGGEETQYF. The variable domain in full, completed from reference TRBV7-4 and TRBJ2-5, reads GAGVSQSPRYKVAKRGRDVALRCDSISGHVTLYWYRQTLGQGSEVLTYSQSDAQRDKSGRPSGRFSAERPERSVSTLKIQRTEQGDSAVYLCASSLRVGGEETQYFGPGTRLLVL.

Ten or more counts support this clonotype. This chain uses TRBV27 with TRBJ2-7, with no clear D. This CDR3 contains 13 residues. The germline V and J ends were trimmed by 5 bases and 3 bases, with 11 bases remaining between them. Germline V lookup: CDR1 MNHEY, CDR2 SMNVEV (reference sequence). Here the CDR3 DNA reads TGTGCCAGCAGTATCAGAGCTTACTACGAGCAGTACTTC. As protein: CASSIRAYYEQYF.

The rearrangement joins TRBV7-2 to TRBJ2-7; D unclear. This CDR3 region has 17 residues. V lost 1 base and J 0 bases, leaving 16 bases between the germline ends. From germline, CDR1 is SGHTA and CDR2 FQGNSA. As DNA, the CDR3 is TGTGCCAGCAGCTTAGGGGCTACCGTCAGGAGCTCCTACGAGCAGTACTTC. Encoded protein: CASSLGATVRSSYEQYF. The variable domain in full, completed from reference TRBV7-2 and TRBJ2-7, reads GAGVSQSPSNKVTEKGKDVELRCDPISGHTALYWYRQSLGQGLEFLIYFQGNSAPDKSGLPSDRFSAERTGGSVSTLTIQRTQQEDSAVYLCASSLGATVRSSYEQYFGPGTRLTVT.

This rearrangement joins TRBV7-4 to TRBJ2-3, with D possibly matching TRBD2 (6 bases). TRBJ2-5 explains the end of the DNA better; the J call may be wrong. The CDR3 contains 15 residues. Germline V lookup: CDR1 SGHVT, CDR2 SQSDAQ. In DNA form, the CDR3 reads TGTGCCAGCAGCTCCGGAGCGGGTGGGGAAGAGACCCAGTACTTC. Translating gives CASSSGAGGEETQYF.

The chain combines TRBV7-2 with TRBJ2-5, with 8 bases lining up with TRBD1. Per germline, CDR1 SGHTA and CDR2 FQGNSA. This CDR3 has 15 residues. With 1 base clipped from V and 1 base from J, the junction kept 2 bases outside the gene matches. The CDR3 region is CASSLGTGSQETQYF. The CDR3 DNA reads as TGTGCCAGCAGCTTAGGGACAGGGAGCCAAGAGACCCAGTACTTC.

CDR3 region: CASSFGHDQKIQYF. The CDR3 nucleotides read TGTGCCAGCAGTTTCGGGCACGACCAGAAAATTCAGTACTTC. J is TRBJ2-4 and V is TRBV28; D is unresolved. Trimming removed 3 bases at V and 10 bases at J, with 16 bases between. The CDR3 runs 14 residues. Germline CDR1 and CDR2: MDHEN and SYDVKM. Full variable domain (outside the CDR3, taken from reference TRBV28 and TRBJ2-4): DVKVTQSSRYLVKRTGEKVFLECVQDMDHENMFWYRQDPGLGLRLIYFSYDVKMKEKGDIPEGYSVSREKKERFSLILESASTNQTSMYLCASSFGHDQKIQYFGAGTRLSVL.

The table lists this clonotype with a count of one. This chain connects TRBV27 to TRBJ1-3; D gene ambiguous. This CDR3 has 16 residues. The V end lost 5 bases, the J end lost 0 bases, and 14 bases lay between the germline ends. Germline CDR1 and CDR2: MNHEY and SMNVEV (reference sequence). The CDR3 region is CASSPTAVSSGNTIYF. The CDR3 DNA follows: TGTGCCAGCAGTCCGACTGCGGTTAGCTCTGGAAACACCATATATTTT.

This clonotype has a count of ten or more. This may be a read error, as it is one base from a much larger clone. The V gene is TRBV12-3 or TRBV12-4, the J gene TRBJ2-7, with 9 bases identical to TRBD2. CDR3 size: 16 residues. V lost 4 bases to trimming and J lost 7 bases; unmatched junction nucleotides: 14. This chain's CDR3 is CASSSQRGATYNEQYF. Here the CDR3 DNA reads TGTGCCAGCAGTTCACAGCGGGGGGCGACCTACAATGAGCAGTACTTC.

This clonotype has more than one count but fewer than ten. Germline is not matched at one junction end, which may reflect a read error. The CDR3 loop is CASSLGGTGDNF. DNA for the CDR3: TGTGCCAGCAGCTTAGGGGGGACAGGGGACAACTTC. The chain joins TRBV7-2 to TRBJ2-5, with 10 nucleotides matching TRBD1. Germline lookup yields CDR1 SGHTA and CDR2 FQGNSA. This CDR3 is 12 amino acids long.

This clonotype came up once. The chain has TRBV28 and TRBJ2-5; 10 bases map to TRBD2. V shed 6 bases, J shed 11 bases, and the junction held 15 bases outside the gene matches. Germline CDR1 is MDHEN and CDR2 is SYDVKM. The CDR3 runs to 15 residues. For the CDR3, the DNA is TGTGCCAGCAGCGCTAGCGGGAGCGGGGCAGATACGCAGTACTTC. This encodes CASSASGSGADTQYF.

The V call is TRBV6-2 or TRBV6-3, the J call TRBJ2-4; 7 bases agree with TRBD1. The J call is doubtful: the DNA matches TRBJ2-7 better. The germline V gene has CDR1 MNHEY and CDR2 SVGEGT. CDR3 length: 12 amino acids. Written as DNA, the CDR3 is TGTGCCAGCATGGCAGGGGGACGCGAGCAGTACTTC. Translated, it gives CASMAGGREQYF.

There are a few counts of this clonotype. The chain employs TRBV18 and TRBJ2-1, with 7 bases lining up with TRBD2. The end of the DNA is better explained by TRBJ2-7, so the J call may be wrong. Germline V CDR1 and CDR2: KGHSH, LQKENI. This CDR3 spans 14 amino acids. The CDR3, as DNA: TGTGCCAGCTCACGTGAGACTAGCCAGGTCGAGCAGTACTTC. Its protein product is CASSRETSQVEQYF.

V is TRBV10-3 and J is TRBJ2-3; D is perhaps TRBD1 (6 bases). Looked up from germline, CDR1 is ENHRY and CDR2 is SYGVKD. The CDR3 runs to 17 residues. Trimming pared 1 base from V and 3 bases from J, leaving 17 bases between. Here the CDR3 DNA reads TGTGCCATCAGTGAGTGGAGTGGGGGCCATGGTACAGATACGCAGTATTTT. It translates to CAISEWSGGHGTDTQYF.

The chain has TRBV7-3 and TRBJ2-2; 8 positions match TRBD1. In germline, CDR1 is SGHTA, CDR2 FQGTGA. After removal of 3 bases from V and 7 bases from J, the junction contained 4 bases not matched to a gene. The CDR3 runs to 14 residues. CDR3 loop: CASSFRGQGGELFF. CDR3 bases: TGTGCCAGCAGCTTCAGGGGGCAGGGCGGGGAGCTGTTTTTT.

This clonotype was found a few times. This sequence joins TRBV7-3 and TRBJ2-6; D may match TRBD1 or TRBD2 (7 bases each). CDR3 length: 18 residues. V shed 1 base and J shed 0 bases, with 13 bases lying between them. Germline CDR1 is SGHTA and CDR2 is FQGTGA. DNA for the CDR3: TGTGCCAGCAGCTTAAGTGTCAGGGGGGGCTCTGGGGCCAACGTCCTGACTTTC. It translates to CASSLSVRGGSGANVLTF.

This clonotype was counted ten times or more. The genes are TRBV27 and TRBJ2-3; D gene ambiguous. The CDR3 runs to 13 residues. The germline V and J ends were trimmed by 5 bases and 0 bases, with 6 bases remaining between them. The germline V gene has CDR1 MNHEY and CDR2 SMNVEV (reference sequence). This CDR3 is CASSTSSTDTQYF. DNA of the CDR3: TGTGCCAGCAGTACCTCTAGCACAGATACGCAGTATTTT.

CDR3 sequence: CASSRWAGELFF. CDR3 DNA sequence: TGTGCCAGCAGTCGTTGGGCCGGGGAGCTGTTTTTT. The chain combines TRBV7-4 with TRBJ2-2; unclear D gene. The CDR3 runs to 12 residues. Trimming pared 6 bases from V and 6 bases from J, leaving 8 bases between. Germline loops: CDR1 SGHVT, CDR2 SQSDAQ.

Points on this clonotype: Likely a read error: the CDR3 ends without its conserved phenylalanine or tryptophan. The DNA is left out, because the CDR3 cannot be placed on it with certainty; the CDR3 is given as TCRdb lists it. This rearrangement joins TRBV7-2 to TRBJ2-3; TRBD2 reflects the table's D call only, with no check against the DNA. Looked up from germline, CDR1 is SGHTA and CDR2 is FQGNSA. The CDR3 is 20 residues long, counting both termini. The CDR3: CASTILAGGVGGHNEQFFGP.

V is TRBV7-2 and J is TRBJ2-5; 7 nucleotides align to TRBD2. The end of the DNA fits TRBJ2-7 better, so the J call may be wrong. Germline-derived CDR1 and CDR2 are SGHTA and FQGNSA. The CDR3 loop spans 14 amino acids. CDR3 amino acids: CASSFYERGDEQYF. Written as DNA, the CDR3 is TGTGCCAGCTCCTTTTATGAGCGGGGCGACGAGCAGTACTTC.

This clonotype is medium-sized by share. The rearrangement joins TRBV7-8 to TRBJ2-3, with D perhaps TRBD1 or TRBD2 (6 bases each). The V and J ends lost 5 bases and 2 bases respectively, with 20 bases between them. The CDR3 extends over 17 amino acids. Germline lookup yields CDR1 SGHVS and CDR2 FQNEAQ. The CDR3 bases are TGTGCCAGCAGCCCAAGGTGGGGGGCCCCCGACACAGATACGCAGTATTTT. As protein: CASSPRWGAPDTDTQYF.

Only a few counts were recorded for this clonotype. The rearrangement joins TRBV7-9 to TRBJ1-1, with a possible D match to TRBD1 (5 bases). Deletions cut 6 bases from V and 4 bases from J, with 15 bases between. The CDR3 is made up of 14 amino acids. Germline V CDR1 and CDR2: SEHNR, FQNEAQ (reference sequence). Here the CDR3 DNA reads TGTGCCAGCAGAGAGATGGGGGGAATCACTGAAGCTTTCTTT. It specifies CASREMGGITEAFF.

Remarks on this clonotype: An end of the junction does not agree with germline; a read error may underlie this. The rearrangement uses TRBV7-3 and TRBJ1-2; D may be TRBD1 (5 bases). This CDR3 is built from 13 residues. Germline V gene sequence: CDR1 SGHTA, CDR2 FQGTGA. As DNA, the CDR3 is TGTGCCAGCAGCTCTCTCGGGGGTGGGGCGTTGTCCTTC. Translating gives CASSSLGGGALSF.

A remark on this clonotype: As the CDR3 is not closed by the conserved phenylalanine or tryptophan, this likely results from a read error. No DNA is shown, since the ends of the CDR3 on it are uncertain; the CDR3 is the one TCRdb lists. The rearrangement uses TRBV6-1 and TRBJ1-1. In germline, CDR1 is MNHNS, CDR2 SASEGT. From its first to its last residue, the CDR3 has 8 amino acids. The CDR3 loop reads CASSEVLL.

This clonotype came up a few times. The chain recombines TRBV18 with TRBJ1-4, with D possibly being TRBD1 (5 bases). Per germline, CDR1 KGHSH and CDR2 LQKENI. This CDR3 contains 13 residues. V was pared by 2 bases and J by 16 bases, with 17 bases between. The DNA for the CDR3 is TGTGCCAGCTCACCAGGGGCTCAGCGACAGCCGTTTTTT. Its protein is CASSPGAQRQPFF.

The V gene is TRBV12-3 or TRBV12-4, the J gene TRBJ1-1; 8 bases match TRBD2. The DNA end is more similar to TRBJ2-1, so the J call may be wrong. The CDR3 is 16 amino acids. The CDR3 region is CASSLGAGATYNEQFF. The CDR3 DNA sequence: TGTGCCAGCAGTTTAGGAGCGGGAGCGACCTACAATGAGCAGTTCTTC.

This clonotype is judged medium-sized. The chain recombines TRBV6-1 with TRBJ2-4, with D unresolved. Germline CDR1 reads MNHNS; CDR2 reads SASEGT. The CDR3 has 13 residues. With 6 bases removed from V and 3 bases from J, the gap between germline ends came to 9 bases. CDR3 bases: TGTGCCAGCAGAGACGGAGACAAAAACATTCAGTACTTC. Translating it yields CASRDGDKNIQYF.

The rearrangement uses TRBV7-6 and TRBJ2-5; D is possibly TRBD1 (7 bases). The J call is in doubt because the DNA end fits TRBJ2-1 better. This CDR3 has 15 amino acids. Germline V gene lookup returns CDR1 SGHVS and CDR2 FNYEAQ. The DNA of the CDR3 is TGTGCCAGCAGCTTGGGGGGACAGCGCAGCAATGAGCAGTTCTTC. It translates to CASSLGGQRSNEQFF.

V usage is TRBV7-8 and J usage is TRBJ2-3; 7 nucleotides align to TRBD2. The J call may not be correct, given that the DNA end is closer to TRBJ2-7. This CDR3 spans 15 amino acids. The germline V gene encodes CDR1 SGHVS and CDR2 FQNEAQ. CDR3 region: CASSSRDYPPREQYF. The CDR3 DNA reads TGTGCCAGCAGCTCCCGGGACTACCCTCCGAGGGAGCAGTACTTC.

V gene TRBV6-8 combines with J gene TRBJ2-5; 13 nucleotides line up with TRBD2. With the DNA end fitting TRBJ2-7 better, the J assignment may be wrong. This CDR3 is 15 amino acids long. Germline V CDR1 and CDR2: MNHGY, SAAAGT. The CDR3 loop is CASSSRGTSGNEQYF. The CDR3 DNA follows: TGTGCCAGCAGTTCAAGGGGGACTAGCGGGAACGAGCAGTACTTC.

The CDR3 nucleotides read TGTGCCAGCAGCTCGGGTAGCGGGAACGAGCAGTACTTC. Translation: CASSSGSGNEQYF. The chain uses TRBV7-2 and TRBJ2-7, with TRBD2 identical over 8 bases. V trimming: 4 bases; J trimming: 5 bases; junction bases outside the gene matches: 4. Germline CDR1 is SGHTA and CDR2 is FQGNSA. The CDR3 totals 13 residues.